This T cell receptor (beta chain) derives from a study of blood T cell repertoires in COVID-19. On the study more broadly: Sample material is recorded as cDNA or gDNA derived from T cells, B-cell-depleted T cells, or PBMCs.

With 3 bases removed from V and 2 bases from J, the gap between germline ends came to 11 bases. CDR3 length: 15 residues. Looked up from germline, CDR1 is LNHDA and CDR2 is SQIVND (reference sequence). Sequencing was performed with immunoSEQ multiplex PCR; in TCRdb, only in-frame clones are kept and a portion is missing. The sample consists of about 23,000 clones, roughly 90% of them appearing once. This TCR came from a woman aged 80 or over with active COVID-19. Source material: peripheral blood. J is TRBJ1-3 and V is TRBV19; D call uncertain. CDR3 sequence (DNA): TGTGCCAGTAGTATTTCTGGGCAGGCTGGAAACACCATATATTTT. It specifies CASSISGQAGNTIYF.